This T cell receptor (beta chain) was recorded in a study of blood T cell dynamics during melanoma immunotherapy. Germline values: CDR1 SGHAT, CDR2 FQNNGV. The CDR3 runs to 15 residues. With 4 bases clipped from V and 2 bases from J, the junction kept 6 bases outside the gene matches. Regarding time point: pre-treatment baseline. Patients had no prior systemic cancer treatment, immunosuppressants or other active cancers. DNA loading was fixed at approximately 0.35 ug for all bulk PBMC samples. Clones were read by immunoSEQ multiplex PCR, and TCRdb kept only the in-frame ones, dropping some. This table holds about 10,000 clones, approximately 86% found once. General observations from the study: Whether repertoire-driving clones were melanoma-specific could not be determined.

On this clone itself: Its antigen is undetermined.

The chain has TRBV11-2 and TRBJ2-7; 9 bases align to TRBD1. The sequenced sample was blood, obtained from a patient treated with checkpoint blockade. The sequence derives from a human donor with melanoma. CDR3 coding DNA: TGTGCCAGCAGCTCATACAGGGGGCTCGCCTACGAGCAGTACTTC. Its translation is CASSSYRGLAYEQYF. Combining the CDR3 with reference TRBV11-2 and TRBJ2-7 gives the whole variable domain EAGVAQSPRYKIIEKRQSVAFWCNPISGHATLYWYQQILGQGPKLLIQFQNNGVVDDSQLPKDRFSAERLKGVDSTLKIQPAKLEDSAVYLCASSSYRGLAYEQYFGPGTRLTVT.